Listed below are T cell receptor beta chains from one sample, sequenced in a study of monozygotic twins with inflammatory bowel disease. TCRdb reprocessed the 5' RACE reads and stores each CDR3 protein as one record, lacking DNA. The sample yields over 110,000 distinct CDR3 sequences, of which the top ten take up about 2.6%. Material: blood. The receptors derive from a human donor with ulcerative colitis or Crohn's disease, or a healthy co-twin of an affected twin (not recorded which). CDR3s include the opening cysteine and the closing phenylalanine or tryptophan. The size of a clone is reported for some rows only, either as once, few or many, or as a class for expanded clones.

cdr3_aa: CASSGRDNLYEQYF; clone_size: NA; v_call: TRBV6-2/TRBV6-3; j_call: TRBJ2-7
cdr3_aa: CASSKTSGGDNEQFF; clone_size: NA; v_call: TRBV11-2; j_call: TRBJ2-1
cdr3_aa: CAISVSVSYNEQFF; clone_size: NA; v_call: TRBV10-3; j_call: TRBJ2-1
cdr3_aa: CASSLVPQGARSPLHF; clone_size: NA; v_call: TRBV5-1; j_call: TRBJ1-6
cdr3_aa: CASATDRTYSPLHF; clone_size: NA; v_call: TRBV5-1; j_call: TRBJ1-6
cdr3_aa: CASSPGTGFMNTEAFF; clone_size: NA; v_call: TRBV18; j_call: TRBJ1-1
cdr3_aa: CASTDQGTNYGYTF; clone_size: NA; v_call: TRBV12-3/TRBV12-4; j_call: TRBJ1-2
cdr3_aa: CASETTEQFSYEQYF; clone_size: NA; v_call: TRBV21-1; j_call: TRBJ2-7
cdr3_aa: CSARKPYAEEETQYF; clone_size: NA; v_call: TRBV20-1; j_call: TRBJ2-5
cdr3_aa: CSALGGQGDGYTF; clone_size: NA; v_call: TRBV20-1; j_call: TRBJ1-2
cdr3_aa: CASSLEADRGNRQPQHF; clone_size: NA; v_call: TRBV7-9; j_call: TRBJ1-5
cdr3_aa: CASSNDRSGNTIYF; clone_size: NA; v_call: TRBV6-5; j_call: TRBJ1-3
cdr3_aa: CASSRGRILSPLHF; clone_size: NA; v_call: TRBV12-3/TRBV12-4; j_call: TRBJ1-6
cdr3_aa: CASGLGQGGNEQYF; clone_size: NA; v_call: TRBV12-5; j_call: TRBJ2-7
cdr3_aa: CASSFVRQAKNSPLHF; clone_size: NA; v_call: TRBV5-1; j_call: TRBJ1-6
cdr3_aa: CSARDPRGQLNTEAFF; clone_size: NA; v_call: TRBV20-1; j_call: TRBJ1-1
cdr3_aa: CASSQSGTSGNTIYF; clone_size: NA; v_call: TRBV3-1; j_call: TRBJ1-3
cdr3_aa: CASSFGDRDPGYTF; clone_size: NA; v_call: TRBV5-1; j_call: TRBJ1-2
cdr3_aa: CSARGIPGLAGYNEQFF; clone_size: NA; v_call: TRBV20-1; j_call: TRBJ2-1
cdr3_aa: CSAPHFLTYMNTEAFF; clone_size: NA; v_call: TRBV20-1; j_call: TRBJ1-1
cdr3_aa: CASSLRQLLEAFF; clone_size: NA; v_call: TRBV11-2; j_call: TRBJ1-1
cdr3_aa: CSVVPDSGKSYTF; clone_size: NA; v_call: TRBV29-1; j_call: TRBJ1-2
cdr3_aa: CASSQVGQGGTEAFF; clone_size: NA; v_call: TRBV4-2; j_call: TRBJ1-1
cdr3_aa: CASSPGQGYYEQYF; clone_size: NA; v_call: TRBV19; j_call: TRBJ2-7
cdr3_aa: CASSPLWTGRNYGYTF; clone_size: NA; v_call: TRBV7-2; j_call: TRBJ1-2
cdr3_aa: CASSHGQGADYGYTF; clone_size: NA; v_call: TRBV14; j_call: TRBJ1-2
cdr3_aa: CSVNHAMNTEAFF; clone_size: medium-sized; v_call: TRBV29-1; j_call: TRBJ1-1
cdr3_aa: CASSPPDNNYGYTF; clone_size: NA; v_call: TRBV7-2; j_call: TRBJ1-2
cdr3_aa: CASSLAGDTGELFF; clone_size: NA; v_call: TRBV11-3; j_call: TRBJ2-2
cdr3_aa: CSADTDRDTEAFF; clone_size: NA; v_call: TRBV20-1; j_call: TRBJ1-1
cdr3_aa: CASSFLDAYNEQFF; clone_size: NA; v_call: TRBV5-6; j_call: TRBJ2-1
cdr3_aa: CASRQAYYNEQFF; clone_size: NA; v_call: TRBV12-3/TRBV12-4; j_call: TRBJ2-1
cdr3_aa: CASSQDNQPQHF; clone_size: NA; v_call: TRBV12-3/TRBV12-4; j_call: TRBJ1-5
cdr3_aa: CASSTQRGGLADTQYF; clone_size: NA; v_call: TRBV18; j_call: TRBJ2-3
cdr3_aa: CASSFLQGGDEQFF; clone_size: NA; v_call: TRBV7-9; j_call: TRBJ2-1
cdr3_aa: CASSVNPGEDIQYF; clone_size: NA; v_call: TRBV9; j_call: TRBJ2-4
cdr3_aa: CASSPPGQGGLNTEAFF; clone_size: NA; v_call: TRBV7-6; j_call: TRBJ1-1
cdr3_aa: CASSLGLSNNEQFF; clone_size: NA; v_call: TRBV7-7; j_call: TRBJ2-1
cdr3_aa: CASSLDSGDYNEQFF; clone_size: NA; v_call: TRBV5-1; j_call: TRBJ2-1
cdr3_aa: CASSPRGTDKGGTF; clone_size: NA; v_call: TRBV18; j_call: TRBJ1-2
cdr3_aa: CASRSGPRRITGELFF; clone_size: NA; v_call: TRBV6-1; j_call: TRBJ2-2
cdr3_aa: CASSLRVGAGTGELFF; clone_size: NA; v_call: TRBV5-1; j_call: TRBJ2-2
cdr3_aa: CASSLAGQGLGYTF; clone_size: NA; v_call: TRBV7-9; j_call: TRBJ1-2
cdr3_aa: CASSRRDQSFDTQYF; clone_size: NA; v_call: TRBV4-3; j_call: TRBJ2-3
cdr3_aa: CASSLGGQLTYGYTF; clone_size: NA; v_call: TRBV7-2; j_call: TRBJ1-2
cdr3_aa: CASRTGTSVAGELFF; clone_size: NA; v_call: TRBV12-3/TRBV12-4; j_call: TRBJ2-2
cdr3_aa: CASSLRRQGGGYTF; clone_size: NA; v_call: TRBV6-1; j_call: TRBJ1-2
cdr3_aa: CASSPTGNYGYTF; clone_size: NA; v_call: TRBV12-3/TRBV12-4; j_call: TRBJ1-2
cdr3_aa: CASTRAGGTYEQYF; clone_size: NA; v_call: TRBV27; j_call: TRBJ2-7
cdr3_aa: CASSYSGYQETQYF; clone_size: NA; v_call: TRBV6-5; j_call: TRBJ2-5
cdr3_aa: CASSSPGGGRGHSNQPQHF; clone_size: NA; v_call: TRBV28; j_call: TRBJ1-5
cdr3_aa: CASSLAEAQIIYGYTF; clone_size: NA; v_call: TRBV7-9; j_call: TRBJ1-2
cdr3_aa: CASSYSIAGDQPQHF; clone_size: NA; v_call: TRBV6-5; j_call: TRBJ1-5
cdr3_aa: CATPPRVGPPQPQETQYF; clone_size: NA; v_call: TRBV11-1; j_call: TRBJ2-5
cdr3_aa: CSAKGLAVAGDTQYF; clone_size: NA; v_call: TRBV20-1; j_call: TRBJ2-3
cdr3_aa: CASSFQGGKLFF; clone_size: NA; v_call: TRBV5-5; j_call: TRBJ1-4
cdr3_aa: CASSSRGAATGQPQHF; clone_size: NA; v_call: TRBV12-3/TRBV12-4; j_call: TRBJ1-5
cdr3_aa: CASSLAGPGDPLHF; clone_size: NA; v_call: TRBV7-6; j_call: TRBJ1-6